The clone carrying this T cell receptor beta chain was counted many times. The source of the sample is a study of response to subunit inactivated influenza vaccine. TCRdb redid the calling of the RT-PCR reads with MiXCR, one entry per CDR3 protein. The repertoire has about 780,000 distinct CDR3 sequences, about 18% of them found once; the top ten carry approximately 10%. The CDR3 totals 14 residues. With V trimmed by 3 bases and J by 6 bases, 2 bases remained unmatched. The chain recombines TRBV12-3 or TRBV12-4 with TRBJ2-7, with 13 nucleotides matching TRBD2. The sample was PBMCs from blood, taken 4 to 6 days after vaccination. The TCR sequence derives from a man aged 50 to 59 who received an inactivated influenza vaccine. In DNA, the CDR3 is TGTGCCAGCAGTTTGGGGACTAGCGGGACCGAGCAGTACTTC. It translates to CASSLGTSGTEQYF.